One and the same sample provided the 28 T cell receptor beta chains below, sequenced in a study of T cells in Graves' hyperthyroidism and ophthalmopathy. TCR beta CDR3 sequences were amplified from RNA transcripts. During a first-round RT-PCR of the TCR CDR3, the HTBI primer set was used. A single record per CDR3 protein comes from TCRdb applying MiXCR to the multiplex PCR reads. This sample has 400,000 to 500,000 distinct CDR3 sequences; 14% to 15% occur once, and the top ten carry 13%. Material for sequencing was blood. The receptors were gathered from a man aged 18 to 29 with Graves' ophthalmopathy.

The table lists this clonotype with many counts. CDR3 protein: CASSFGPEAFF. CDR3 coding DNA: TGTGCCAGCAGCTTTGGACCTGAAGCTTTCTTT. V is TRBV11-2 and J is TRBJ1-1; D is ambiguous. CDR3 length: 11 residues. V lost 3 bases, J lost 6 bases, and 5 bases lay in between. The germline V gene encodes CDR1 SGHAT and CDR2 FQNNGV.

This clonotype was counted a few times. The chain uses TRBV19 and TRBJ2-7; 12 nucleotides align to TRBD2. Per germline, CDR1 LNHDA and CDR2 SQIVND (reference sequence). The CDR3 consists of 15 residues. J was trimmed by 4 bases and V by 9 bases; bases with no gene match: 10. CDR3 DNA: TGTGCCAGCGCCCCTAGCGGGAGGGCCAAGTACGAGCAGTACTTC. As protein: CASAPSGRAKYEQYF.

The chain combines TRBV11-1 with TRBJ2-7; the D gene is possibly TRBD1 (5 bases). The CDR3 loop spans 13 amino acids. V gave up 1 base and J gave up 5 bases, with 9 bases separating them. Germline CDR1 SGHAT, CDR2 FQDESV (reference sequence). DNA for the CDR3: TGTGCCAGCAGCTTAGGGACACGTAACGAGCAGTACTTC. Protein product: CASSLGTRNEQYF.

The chain is built from TRBV14 and TRBJ2-1; D ambiguous. Germline V lookup: CDR1 SGHDN, CDR2 FVKESK. V was pared by 4 bases and J by 11 bases, with 12 bases between. The CDR3 covers 12 residues. CDR3: CASSRRLEQQFF. CDR3 DNA sequence: TGTGCCAGCAGCCGAAGACTGGAACAGCAGTTCTTC.

This clonotype has just a few counts. J is TRBJ2-5 and V is TRBV5-1, with TRBD1 identical over 9 bases. V shed 4 bases and J 2 bases; nucleotides not matched to a gene: 6. Germline values: CDR1 SGHRS, CDR2 YFSETQ. The CDR3 extends over 15 amino acids. The CDR3 coding sequence is TGCGCCAGCAGCATACAGGGGGCCTATCAAGAGACCCAGTACTTC. Residues: CASSIQGAYQETQYF.

V and J are TRBV4-2 and TRBJ2-5, with 15 positions matching TRBD2. There are 16 residues in the CDR3. CDR1 and CDR2 from the germline V gene are LGHNA and YNFKEQ. Trimming took 1 base from V and 4 from J; bases not matched to a gene: 1. The DNA of the CDR3 is TGTGCCAGCAGCCAAGGGACTAGCGGGGGGGCAGAGACCCAGTACTTC. Translating it yields CASSQGTSGGAETQYF.

This clonotype has more than one count but fewer than ten. This chain uses TRBV10-3 with TRBJ1-6, with D hard to call. The CDR3 is 15 residues long. From germline, CDR1 is ENHRY and CDR2 SYGVKD. The ends were cut back, 8 bases at V and 5 bases at J, with 16 bases in the middle. CDR3 DNA: TGTGCCATCGGTATTCGAGATTGGGATAATTCACCCCTCCACTTT. Encoded protein: CAIGIRDWDNSPLHF.

In this sample, this clonotype turned up a few times. V and J are TRBV24-1 and TRBJ2-2, with D possibly matching TRBD1 (6 bases). The CDR3 sequence is 15 residues long. Per the germline V gene, CDR1 is KGHDR and CDR2 is SFDVKD. V was cut by 3 bases and J by 6 bases, with 13 bases left in between. This CDR3 is CATSDHQTGPGELFF. The CDR3 coding sequence is TGTGCCACCAGTGATCACCAAACAGGGCCCGGGGAGCTGTTTTTT.

This clonotype occurred many times. The chain has TRBV7-2 and TRBJ2-3; TRBD2 might be the D (6 bases). V shed 6 bases and J shed 2 bases, with 12 bases lying between them. Germline values: CDR1 SGHTA, CDR2 FQGNSA. The CDR3 totals 14 residues. As DNA, the CDR3 is TGTGCCAGCAGACCGGGACTTTTCACAGATACGCAGTATTTT. It encodes CASRPGLFTDTQYF.

There are a few counts of this clonotype. The chain links TRBV5-1 to TRBJ2-2, with D perhaps matching TRBD2 (5 bases). This CDR3 has 16 residues. Trimming stripped 0 bases from V and 7 bases from J, with 16 bases between. Germline-derived CDR1 and CDR2 are SGHRS and YFSETQ. The DNA for the CDR3 is TGCGCCAGCAGCTTGGAGAGAGGGAGATGGAGCGGGGAGCTGTTTTTT. This gives the protein CASSLERGRWSGELFF.

Details on this clonotype: A read error may explain this, as a much larger clone is one base away. In nucleotides, the CDR3 is TGTGCCGGCAGTTTCTTGGGACAGAGCTACGAGCAGTACTTC. As protein: CAGSFLGQSYEQYF. The chain employs TRBV7-2 and TRBJ2-7; 7 bases fit TRBD1. Germline V CDR1 and CDR2: SGHTA, FQGNSA. The length of the CDR3 is 14 residues.

This clonotype was counted many times. The V call is TRBV15, the J call TRBJ2-3, with 13 bases that match TRBD2. Germline lookup yields CDR1 LNHNV and CDR2 YYDKDF (reference sequence). Germline trimming cut 3 bases from V and 1 base from J; bases unmatched to any gene: 1. The CDR3 runs 16 residues. CDR3 region: CATSSGTSGGTDTQYF. As DNA, the CDR3 is TGTGCCACCAGCAGTGGGACTAGCGGGGGCACAGATACGCAGTATTTT.

This clonotype was observed many times. The chain recombines TRBV10-3 with TRBJ2-7; no clear D gene. CDR1 is ENHRY and CDR2 is SYGVKD in the germline V gene. V shed 10 bases and J shed 5 bases, with 15 bases lying between them. The CDR3 contains 12 residues. The CDR3 nucleotides read TGTGCCAGGCAGGCCTCTAGGGACGAGCAGTACTTC. It specifies CARQASRDEQYF.

This clonotype has at least ten counts. V gene TRBV6-1 combines with J gene TRBJ2-3; 8 nucleotides agree with TRBD2. The CDR3 is 16 residues long. V dropped 3 bases and J dropped 1; count of bases not matched to a gene: 6. Per the germline V gene, CDR1 is MNHNS and CDR2 is SASEGT. The CDR3 DNA sequence: TGTGCCAGCAGTGATCCCCGGGGGGGGCGCACAGATACGCAGTATTTT. Its translation is CASSDPRGGRTDTQYF.

This clonotype was recorded at least ten times. The chain employs TRBV11-1 and TRBJ1-3, with unresolved D. The CDR3 covers 15 residues. Looked up from germline, CDR1 is SGHAT and CDR2 is FQDESV (reference sequence). V was shortened by 2 bases and J by 0 bases, with 8 bases between the two germline ends. Here the CDR3 reads CASSLNGPSGNTIYF. Here the CDR3 DNA reads TGTGCCAGCAGCTTAAACGGACCCTCTGGAAACACCATATATTTT.

This clonotype was seen a few times. The chain uses TRBV14 and TRBJ2-3; 7 bases match TRBD1. The length of the CDR3 is 13 residues. J gave up 6 bases and V 4 bases, and 4 bases lay outside the gene matches. The V gene's germline CDR1 is SGHDN and CDR2 FVKESK. This CDR3 reads CASSRQGFDTQYF. The CDR3 region has the DNA TGTGCCAGCAGCCGACAGGGTTTTGATACGCAGTATTTT.

V usage is TRBV28 and J usage is TRBJ1-5; D may be TRBD1 (6 bases). Germline CDR1 is MDHEN and CDR2 is SYDVKM. V was trimmed by 4 bases and J by 7 bases, leaving 11 bases between them. The CDR3 loop spans 13 amino acids. In nucleotides, the CDR3 is TGTGCCAGCAGTTCAGGGGTTGGCCAGCCCCAGCATTTT. It codes for CASSSGVGQPQHF.

V is TRBV6-2 or TRBV6-3 and J is TRBJ1-2; unclear D gene. This CDR3 has 13 residues. From germline, CDR1 is MNHEY and CDR2 SVGEGT. The V and J ends lost 6 bases and 4 bases respectively, with 12 bases between them. CDR3 sequence reads: CASSSVKTYGYTF. CDR3 in DNA: TGTGCCAGCAGCTCCGTTAAGACCTATGGCTACACCTTC.

The rearrangement joins TRBV27 to TRBJ2-7; 7 positions match TRBD2. This CDR3 contains 12 residues. CDR1 is MNHEY and CDR2 is SMNVEV in the germline V gene (reference sequence). Trimming cost V 10 bases and J 2 bases; bases outside gene matches: 5. CDR3 loop: CATSSGAYEQYF. CDR3 bases: TGTGCCACCTCTAGCGGTGCCTACGAGCAGTACTTC.

This clonotype was seen repeatedly, ten times or more. The genes are TRBV11-2 and TRBJ2-7; tentative D call: TRBD1 (5 bases). The CDR3 has 13 residues. V lost 1 base, J lost 4 bases, and 8 bases lay in between. CDR1 and CDR2 (germline): SGHAT, FQNNGV. The chain's CDR3 is CASSLGQKYEQYF. The DNA of the CDR3 is TGTGCCAGCAGCTTAGGACAGAAGTACGAGCAGTACTTC.

CDR3 bases: TGTGCCACCAGTGATTTCCCCACTACGCGGGCCCAGTATTTT. Its protein product is CATSDFPTTRAQYF. V is TRBV24-1 and J is TRBJ1-5; D is possibly TRBD2 (5 bases). The J call could be wrong; TRBJ2-3 is a better fit for the DNA end. This CDR3 has 14 residues. Germline CDR1 and CDR2: KGHDR and SFDVKD.

This clonotype was seen at least ten times. V gene TRBV11-1 combines with J gene TRBJ2-2; D is ambiguous. The CDR3 covers 13 residues. Germline CDR1 is SGHAT and CDR2 is FQDESV (reference sequence). V was pared by 5 bases and J by 9 bases, with 13 bases between. CDR3 bases: TGTGCCAGCAGCACCGACCGAGACCGGGAGCTGTTTTTT. The encoded protein is CASSTDRDRELFF.

This clonotype has a count of ten or more. V and J are TRBV12-3 or TRBV12-4 and TRBJ2-2; unclear D gene. This CDR3 spans 15 amino acids. Between the trimmed V and J ends, which lost 3 bases and 1 base, there was a span of 9 bases. CDR3 amino acids: CASSFFGVNTGELFF. Here the CDR3 DNA reads TGTGCCAGCAGTTTTTTTGGCGTGAACACCGGGGAGCTGTTTTTT.

Turning to this clonotype: This may be a read error, as it is one base from a much larger clone. CDR3 sequence reads: CASSSPPGLETQFF. CDR3 DNA: TGTGCCAGCAGCTCCCCCCCGGGCCTGGAGACCCAGTTCTTC. This chain connects TRBV6-2 or TRBV6-3 to TRBJ2-1; D gene uncertain. The V gene's germline CDR1 is MNHEY and CDR2 SVGEGT. V was clipped by 6 bases and J by 13 bases, with 22 bases between them. The CDR3 totals 14 residues.

This chain joins TRBV11-2 and TRBJ2-1; D call uncertain. V was shortened by 5 bases and J by 7 bases, with 9 bases between the two germline ends. The CDR3 is made up of 12 amino acids. Per germline, CDR1 SGHAT and CDR2 FQNNGV. The CDR3 spells CASSQVQNEQFF. The CDR3, as DNA: TGTGCCAGCAGCCAAGTTCAGAATGAGCAGTTCTTC.

This clonotype was seen many times. The chain links TRBV29-1 to TRBJ1-1, with D hard to call. The germline V gene has CDR1 SQVTM and CDR2 ANQGSEA. The CDR3 sequence is 11 residues long. Trimming took 5 bases from V and 0 from J, leaving 4 bases between them. The CDR3 DNA reads as TGCAGCGTTCACTTGAACACTGAAGCTTTCTTT. Amino acid sequence: CSVHLNTEAFF.

This clonotype was observed many times. The chain recombines TRBV28 with TRBJ1-5, with TRBD1 as a possible D gene (6 bases). V shed 5 bases and J shed 7 bases, with 12 bases lying between them. Germline V gene lookup returns CDR1 MDHEN and CDR2 SYDVKM. This CDR3 has 13 residues. The DNA of the CDR3 is TGTGCCAGCAGTCCGCCTCAGGGGCAGCCCCAGCATTTT. Protein: CASSPPQGQPQHF.

This chain uses TRBV5-5 with TRBJ1-1; 8 bases fit TRBD1. Germline values: CDR1 SGHKS, CDR2 YYEKEE (reference sequence). After removal of 5 bases from V and 0 bases from J, the junction contained 6 bases not matched to a gene. The CDR3 loop spans 15 amino acids. The CDR3 spells CASRTGVLMNTEAFF. For the CDR3, the DNA is TGTGCCAGCAGGACAGGGGTCCTCATGAACACTGAAGCTTTCTTT.